A single sample gave rise to the 9 T cell receptor beta chains below, sequenced in a study of cytomegalovirus exposure and HLA in healthy donors. With 60 Vbeta and 13 Jbeta primers, the PCR was carried out. Some clones are missing from TCRdb's copy, which holds only in-frame ones; the method was immunoSEQ multiplex PCR. Of roughly 190,000 clones in the sample, approximately 70% were seen once. The material sequenced was PBMCs. The origin of the receptors is a woman aged 25 to 39 in good health and CMV-seropositive.

This chain links TRBV7-2 with TRBJ2-5; 8 bases map to TRBD2. The CDR3 is 16 amino acids. Germline V CDR1 and CDR2: SGHTA, FQGNSA. V lost 1 base, J lost 5 bases, and 9 bases stayed unmatched. The CDR3 DNA sequence: TGTGCCAGCAGCTTAGACGGGAGGGCCGGGATGGAGACCCAGTACTTC. Amino acids: CASSLDGRAGMETQYF.

V and J are TRBV15 and TRBJ2-7, with no clear D. The V and J ends lost 4 bases and 9 bases respectively, with 16 bases between them. CDR1 and CDR2 (germline): LNHNV, YYDKDF (reference sequence). The CDR3 length is 13 residues. In DNA, the CDR3 is TGTGCCACCAGCAACGAGCAGGCAGGTGTGCAGTACTTC. Encoded protein: CATSNEQAGVQYF. Full variable domain (missing parts from reference TRBV15 and TRBJ2-7): DAMVIQNPRYQVTQFGKPVTLSCSQTLNHNVMYWYQQKSSQAPKLLFHYYDKDFNNEADTPDNFQSRRPNTSFCFLDIRSPGLGDTAMYLCATSNEQAGVQYFGPGTRLTVT.

This chain joins TRBV27 and TRBJ2-1, with 14 bases aligning to TRBD2. This CDR3 is 16 amino acids long. V lost 5 bases to trimming and J lost 4 bases; unmatched junction nucleotides: 4. Germline CDR1 reads MNHEY; CDR2 reads SMNVEV (reference sequence). The CDR3 DNA is TGTGCCAGCAGTCCAAGACTAGCGGGAGGGTACAATGAGCAGTTCTTC. It translates to CASSPRLAGGYNEQFF.

The CDR3 spells CASSRQLLARELFF. The CDR3 nucleotides read TGTGCCAGCAGCCGACAGTTACTAGCGCGGGAGCTGTTTTTT. The chain links TRBV7-6 to TRBJ2-2; 7 positions agree with TRBD2. V lost 5 bases and J lost 9; bases outside the gene matches: 9. This CDR3 comprises 14 residues. Per germline, CDR1 SGHVS and CDR2 FNYEAQ.

The chain recombines TRBV6-5 with TRBJ1-2; a possible D gene is TRBD1 (5 bases). Germline CDR1 MNHEY, CDR2 SVGAGI. There are 14 residues in the CDR3. With 5 bases removed from V and 4 bases from J, the gap between germline ends came to 14 bases. Here the CDR3 reads CASSEWGVSYGYTF. CDR3 nucleotides: TGTGCCAGCAGTGAATGGGGGGTGAGCTATGGCTACACCTTC.

V and J are TRBV12-5 and TRBJ2-1, with 9 bases lining up with TRBD1. This CDR3 spans 13 amino acids. CDR1 LGHNT and CDR2 FRNRAP come from the germline V gene. Trimming cost V 7 bases and J 8 bases; bases outside gene matches: 6. The CDR3 protein is CASALDRGDEQFF. CDR3 DNA sequence: TGTGCTAGTGCCTTGGACAGGGGCGATGAGCAGTTCTTC. Full variable domain (outside the CDR3, taken from reference TRBV12-5 and TRBJ2-1): DARVTQTPRHKVTEMGQEVTMRCQPILGHNTVFWYRQTMMQGLELLAYFRNRAPLDDSGMPKDRFSAEMPDATLATLKIQPSEPRDSAVYFCASALDRGDEQFFGPGTRLTVL.

This clone has a handful of counts. The chain couples TRBV5-1 to TRBJ2-6; D gene ambiguous. CDR3 length equals 15 residues. Per the germline V gene, CDR1 is SGHRS and CDR2 is YFSETQ. Trimming removed 0 bases at V and 0 bases at J, with 4 bases between. The CDR3 protein is CASSLGDSGANVLTF. CDR3 bases: TGCGCCAGCAGCTTGGGCGACTCTGGGGCCAACGTCCTGACTTTC.

The chain is built from TRBV5-5 and TRBJ2-3, with D possibly matching TRBD1 (6 bases). The CDR3 is made up of 14 amino acids. Per the germline V gene, CDR1 is SGHKS and CDR2 is YYEKEE (reference sequence). The V and J ends lost 3 bases and 2 bases respectively, with 10 bases between them. In nucleotides, the CDR3 is TGTGCCAGCAGCTACAGGGTACACACAGATACGCAGTATTTT. Its protein is CASSYRVHTDTQYF.

Of note for this clone: Germline is not matched at one junction end, which may reflect a read error. V usage is TRBV7-9 and J usage is TRBJ2-3; TRBD2 matches at 15 bases. There are 14 residues in the CDR3. Looked up from germline, CDR1 is SEHNR and CDR2 is FQNEAQ (reference sequence). The CDR3 nucleotides are TGTTCCAGCAGGACTAGCGGGAGGGGAGATACGCAGTATTTT. This encodes CSSRTSGRGDTQYF.